The rows below give T cell receptor beta chains drawn from one sample of a study of CD8 T cell repertoires and HIV-1 epitope variants. Their target antigens are unknown. The assay was immunoSEQ multiplex PCR, and TCRdb's table has in-frame clones only and misses some. The sample has some 5,000 clones, 66% seen once; the top ten hold around 42%. Sequenced sample: cultured CD8+ T cells derived from PBMCs. All receptors derive from a male donor with HIV. CDR3s include the opening cysteine and the closing phenylalanine or tryptophan. Each record gives: CDR3 DNA, CDR3 protein, J gene, D gene, V gene, clone size. The D gene is left open where the match is weak. Where a row states a size, it is once, few, many or the class of an expanded clone; other rows omit it.

CDR3nt: TGTGCCAGCAGTCTTCTTCCCGGTCAGGGGGCGGAAAGCACAGATACGCAGTATTTT
CDR3aa: CASSLLPGQGAESTDTQYF
j_gene: TRBJ2-3
d_gene: TRBD1
v_gene: TRBV5-5
abundance: -

CDR3nt: TGTGCCATCAGTGAAAGGTTGGTAGATGAAGCTTTCTTT
CDR3aa: CAISERLVDEAFF
j_gene: TRBJ1-1
d_gene: -
v_gene: TRBV10-3
abundance: -

CDR3nt: TGTGCCAGCAGTAGCTACGGGGGGACGGCGATGAGGCTAAACTATGGCTACACCTTC
CDR3aa: CASSSYGGTAMRLNYGYTF
j_gene: TRBJ1-2
d_gene: -
v_gene: TRBV4-2
abundance: -

CDR3nt: TGTGCCAGCAGCTCCGCCGGGATAGATCAAGAGACCCAGTACTTC
CDR3aa: CASSSAGIDQETQYF
j_gene: TRBJ2-5
d_gene: -
v_gene: TRBV9
abundance: -

CDR3nt: TGTGCCAGCAGCTTAGACCTGAACACTGAAGCTTTCTTT
CDR3aa: CASSLDLNTEAFF
j_gene: TRBJ1-1
d_gene: -
v_gene: TRBV7-8
abundance: -

CDR3nt: TGTGCCAGCAGCCCCAGATGGGGTTACAATGAGCAGTTCTTC
CDR3aa: CASSPRWGYNEQFF
j_gene: TRBJ2-1
d_gene: -
v_gene: TRBV7-6
abundance: -

CDR3nt: TGTGCCAGCGCGAGCGGGAGTTCCCCCTACGAGCAGTACTTC
CDR3aa: CASASGSSPYEQYF
j_gene: TRBJ2-7
d_gene: TRBD2
v_gene: TRBV2
abundance: -

CDR3nt: TGTGCCAGTAGTCTCGGAGGCAGGGACACTGAAGCTTTCTTT
CDR3aa: CASSLGGRDTEAFF
j_gene: TRBJ1-1
d_gene: -
v_gene: TRBV19
abundance: -

CDR3nt: TGTGCCAGCAGTGAAAACAGGGCCACCGGGGAGCTGTTTTTT
CDR3aa: CASSENRATGELFF
j_gene: TRBJ2-2
d_gene: -
v_gene: TRBV6-1
abundance: -

CDR3nt: TGTGCCAGTAGTATCCGACTAGCGGGGATTTACGAGCAGTACTTC
CDR3aa: CASSIRLAGIYEQYF
j_gene: TRBJ2-7
d_gene: TRBD2
v_gene: TRBV19
abundance: large

CDR3nt: TGTGCCAGCAGTCTGTCTAGCGGGGTTACCGGGGAGCTGTTTTTT
CDR3aa: CASSLSSGVTGELFF
j_gene: TRBJ2-2
d_gene: TRBD2
v_gene: TRBV9
abundance: -

CDR3nt: TGTGCCAGCAGCTTGGACGGGGCACCGCCGCAGACTTATGGCTACACCTTC
CDR3aa: CASSLDGAPPQTYGYTF
j_gene: TRBJ1-2
d_gene: -
v_gene: TRBV5-4
abundance: -

CDR3nt: TGTGCCAGCGGGGAACGGGGTCGAGAGCAGTACTTC
CDR3aa: CASGERGREQYF
j_gene: TRBJ2-5
d_gene: -
v_gene: TRBV11-2
abundance: -

CDR3nt: TGTGCCAGTAGTATTACGGCGGGGGGGTCAGTACAGGAGCAGTTCTTC
CDR3aa: CASSITAGGSVQEQFF
j_gene: TRBJ2-1
d_gene: TRBD2
v_gene: TRBV19
abundance: -

CDR3nt: TGTGCCAGCAGCTTGGGCGGGGGGAACAACGAGCAGTACTTC
CDR3aa: CASSLGGGNNEQYF
j_gene: TRBJ2-7
d_gene: TRBD2
v_gene: TRBV4-2
abundance: -

CDR3nt: TGTGCCAGCAGTGACGGGACAGCCACCGGGGAGCTGTTTTTT
CDR3aa: CASSDGTATGELFF
j_gene: TRBJ2-2
d_gene: TRBD1
v_gene: TRBV25-1
abundance: large

CDR3nt: TGTGCCAGCAGTTCAGACTCCTACGAGCAGTACTTC
CDR3aa: CASSSDSYEQYF
j_gene: TRBJ2-7
d_gene: -
v_gene: TRBV28
abundance: -

CDR3nt: TGTGCCAGCAGCGTAGGGGGACAGGGAGGGAACACTGAAGCTTTCTTT
CDR3aa: CASSVGGQGGNTEAFF
j_gene: TRBJ1-1
d_gene: TRBD1
v_gene: TRBV9
abundance: -

CDR3nt: TGCGCCAGCAGTCAAATCCTGGGACTTTCGGCTTGCGAGCAGTACTTC
CDR3aa: CASSQILGLSACEQYF
j_gene: TRBJ2-7
d_gene: -
v_gene: TRBV23-1
abundance: -

CDR3nt: TGTGCCAGCAGCTTGGGTGCGGTTTCACCCCTCCACTTT
CDR3aa: CASSLGAVSPLHF
j_gene: TRBJ1-6
d_gene: -
v_gene: TRBV5-6
abundance: -

CDR3nt: TGTGCCAGCAGCCATACAGGGGGGCGGGAATACGAGCAGTACTTC
CDR3aa: CASSHTGGREYEQYF
j_gene: TRBJ2-7
d_gene: TRBD1
v_gene: TRBV5-4
abundance: -

CDR3nt: TGTGCCAGCAGCTTAATAGCGGGGGGTGGCTCCTACAATGAGCAGTTCTTC
CDR3aa: CASSLIAGGGSYNEQFF
j_gene: TRBJ2-1
d_gene: TRBD2
v_gene: TRBV7-9
abundance: few

CDR3nt: TGTGCCAGCAGTTTAAGGACAGGGAGCTCCTACGAGCAGTACTTC
CDR3aa: CASSLRTGSSYEQYF
j_gene: TRBJ2-7
d_gene: TRBD1
v_gene: TRBV27
abundance: -

CDR3nt: TGTGCCAGCAGCCCCAGGGCAACTAATGAAAAACTGTTTTTT
CDR3aa: CASSPRATNEKLFF
j_gene: TRBJ1-4
d_gene: -
v_gene: TRBV7-2
abundance: -

CDR3nt: TGTGCCAGCAGCTTAGCCGGACAGAGCTACAATGAGCAGTTCTTC
CDR3aa: CASSLAGQSYNEQFF
j_gene: TRBJ2-1
d_gene: -
v_gene: TRBV11-1
abundance: -

CDR3nt: TGCAGCGTTGAAGCCCCTGGGGTAGAGACCCAGTACTTC
CDR3aa: CSVEAPGVETQYF
j_gene: TRBJ2-5
d_gene: -
v_gene: TRBV29-1
abundance: -

CDR3nt: TGTGCCAGTAGTATGGGCAATGAGCAGTTCTTC
CDR3aa: CASSMGNEQFF
j_gene: TRBJ2-1
d_gene: -
v_gene: TRBV19
abundance: -

CDR3nt: TGTGCCAGTAGTATGGGGGTAGCGGGAGAAGAGCAGTACTTC
CDR3aa: CASSMGVAGEEQYF
j_gene: TRBJ2-7
d_gene: TRBD2
v_gene: TRBV19
abundance: few

CDR3nt: TGTGCCAGTAGTATTCCCGGAGGGATCTATGGCTACACCTTC
CDR3aa: CASSIPGGIYGYTF
j_gene: TRBJ1-2
d_gene: -
v_gene: TRBV19
abundance: few

CDR3nt: TGTGCCAGCAGTTCAACGCCGGGCTATGGCTACACCTTC
CDR3aa: CASSSTPGYGYTF
j_gene: TRBJ1-2
d_gene: -
v_gene: TRBV6-6
abundance: -

CDR3nt: TGTGCCAGCAGTTACTCGAAGACGGAACAGTACTTC
CDR3aa: CASSYSKTEQYF
j_gene: TRBJ2-7
d_gene: -
v_gene: TRBV6-5
abundance: -

CDR3nt: TGTGCTAGCAGCTTGGAGGGGTCCACAGATACGCAGTATTTT
CDR3aa: CASSLEGSTDTQYF
j_gene: TRBJ2-3
d_gene: -
v_gene: TRBV7-7
abundance: -

CDR3nt: TGTGCCAGGCCTATTACTTCCGGGACAGGGAGCCTTGGGCAGTACTTC
CDR3aa: CARPITSGTGSLGQYF
j_gene: TRBJ2-7
d_gene: -
v_gene: TRBV21-1
abundance: few

CDR3nt: TGTGCCAGCAGCTTATACGTCCGGGGGAGCTGGTCAGATACGCAGTATTTT
CDR3aa: CASSLYVRGSWSDTQYF
j_gene: TRBJ2-3
d_gene: -
v_gene: TRBV7-6
abundance: -

CDR3nt: TGTGCCAGCGCCCCGCTCCTCGGGACAGGGGGGACTAATGAAAAACTGTTTTTT
CDR3aa: CASAPLLGTGGTNEKLFF
j_gene: TRBJ1-4
d_gene: TRBD1
v_gene: TRBV28
abundance: -

CDR3nt: TGCGCCAGCAGCTTAGTAGACCGGGAGCTGTTTTTT
CDR3aa: CASSLVDRELFF
j_gene: TRBJ2-2
d_gene: -
v_gene: TRBV5-1
abundance: -

CDR3nt: TGCGCCAGCAGCCAAGGGACAGGGGACACTGAAGCTTTCTTT
CDR3aa: CASSQGTGDTEAFF
j_gene: TRBJ1-1
d_gene: TRBD1
v_gene: TRBV4-1
abundance: -

CDR3nt: TGTGCCTGGAATAAGGGTGCGAACACTGAAGCTTTCTTT
CDR3aa: CAWNKGANTEAFF
j_gene: TRBJ1-1
d_gene: -
v_gene: TRBV30
abundance: -

CDR3nt: TGTGCCAGCAGTTACGGGGGGCGCACAAATGGCTACACCTTC
CDR3aa: CASSYGGRTNGYTF
j_gene: TRBJ1-2
d_gene: -
v_gene: TRBV6-6
abundance: -

CDR3nt: TGTGCCAGCAGCTACGGGACTAGCGGAACCAATGAGCAGTTCTTC
CDR3aa: CASSYGTSGTNEQFF
j_gene: TRBJ2-1
d_gene: TRBD2
v_gene: TRBV13
abundance: -

CDR3nt: TGTGCCAGCAGTTTAGGGCAGCAGAACACTGAAGCTTTCTTT
CDR3aa: CASSLGQQNTEAFF
j_gene: TRBJ1-1
d_gene: -
v_gene: TRBV28
abundance: -